The 17 T cell receptor beta chains below come from one sample, sequenced in a study of blood T cell repertoires in COVID-19. Generated by immunoSEQ multiplex PCR, the TCRdb table keeps only in-frame clones and is missing some. The sample lists about 150,000 clones, around four fifths occurring once. Sequenced input: peripheral blood. Source of these receptors: a woman aged 80 or over with COVID-19, enrolled during active disease.

This chain uses TRBV5-4 with TRBJ1-2, with 7 positions matching TRBD1. In germline, CDR1 is SGHNT, CDR2 YYREEE (reference sequence). The junction had 6 bases not matched to a gene; V was cut back by 4 bases and J by 0 bases. CDR3 length: 15 residues. The CDR3 region has the DNA TGTGCCAGCAGCCCTGGGACAGTAGCTAACTATGGCTACACCTTC. Translation: CASSPGTVANYGYTF.

In the case of this clone: This CDR3 is also generated by other DNA sequences in the sample. The chain links TRBV18 to TRBJ1-5; 7 positions agree with TRBD1. Looked up from germline, CDR1 is KGHSH and CDR2 is LQKENI. V was clipped by 2 bases and J by 4 bases; unmatched bases: 2. There are 14 residues in the CDR3. The CDR3 protein is CASSPNRGNQPQHF. In DNA form, the CDR3 reads TGTGCCAGCTCACCAAACAGGGGTAATCAGCCCCAGCATTTT.

The V and J genes are TRBV14 and TRBJ1-1; D unclear. The germline V gene has CDR1 SGHDN and CDR2 FVKESK. This CDR3 is built from 13 residues. Trimming shortened V by 4 bases and J by 0 bases, and 6 bases separated the two germline ends. The CDR3 DNA sequence: TGTGCCAGCAGCCCTGACTTGAACACTGAAGCTTTCTTT. Translated, it gives CASSPDLNTEAFF.

This clone was detected only once. The chain employs TRBV18 and TRBJ2-1, with TRBD2 matching 10 bases. This CDR3 comprises 19 residues. The V gene end was trimmed by 0 bases and the J gene end by 0 bases; junction bases not matched to a gene: 8. Germline V gene lookup returns CDR1 KGHSH and CDR2 LQKENI. The CDR3 loop reads CASSPPTVTSGHSYNEQFF. Written as DNA, the CDR3 is TGTGCCAGCTCACCACCGACGGTGACTAGCGGGCACTCCTACAATGAGCAGTTCTTC.

The CDR3 DNA reads TGTGCCAGCAGTTTATCGGACAGGGCGAGCAATCAGCCCCAGCATTTT. It specifies CASSLSDRASNQPQHF. The chain is built from TRBV28 and TRBJ1-5; 8 nucleotides agree with TRBD1. Per the germline V gene, CDR1 is MDHEN and CDR2 is SYDVKM. V shed 1 base and J 1 base; nucleotides not matched to a gene: 3. This CDR3 region has 16 residues.

The chain has TRBV18 and TRBJ1-3, with D hard to call. Germline lookup yields CDR1 KGHSH and CDR2 LQKENI. The CDR3 has 15 residues. The V end was cut by 0 bases, the J end by 2 bases, with 8 bases between. CDR3 region: CASSPPSQAGNTIYF. The CDR3 nucleotides read TGTGCCAGCTCACCACCCTCCCAGGCTGGAAACACCATATATTTT.

V usage is TRBV10-3 and J usage is TRBJ1-1, with 7 bases aligning to TRBD1. V trimming: 8 bases; J trimming: 3 bases; junction bases outside the gene matches: 3. This CDR3 is built from 12 residues. The germline V gene has CDR1 ENHRY and CDR2 SYGVKD. The CDR3 loop is CAIWQGDTEAFF. CDR3 in DNA: TGTGCCATCTGGCAGGGGGACACTGAAGCTTTCTTT.

This clone was observed a handful of times. The V and J genes are TRBV7-3 and TRBJ2-2; D remains ambiguous. The CDR3 totals 16 residues. Germline CDR1 and CDR2: SGHTA and FQGTGA. The V gene lost 5 bases and the J gene lost 5 bases, with 18 bases spanning the gap. The CDR3 DNA is TGTGCCAGCAGCCCCCAGGCACTTTCAGCTACCGGGGAGCTGTTTTTT. Amino acid sequence: CASSPQALSATGELFF.

V and J are TRBV7-3 and TRBJ2-1; 7 nucleotides agree with TRBD1. CDR3 length: 15 amino acids. CDR1 SGHTA and CDR2 FQGTGA come from the germline V gene. V gave up 6 bases and J gave up 12 bases; unmatched junction bases: 17. The CDR3: CASRPTGTEPKGQFF. The DNA of the CDR3 is TGTGCCAGCAGGCCGACAGGGACGGAACCTAAGGGGCAGTTCTTC.

The gene calls are TRBV12-3 or TRBV12-4 and TRBJ2-1; no clear D. The ends were cut back, 4 bases at V and 2 bases at J, with 6 bases in the middle. There are 13 residues in the CDR3. CDR3 sequence (DNA): TGTGCCAGCAGTTCTCCCCCCTACAATGAGCAGTTCTTC. This translates into CASSSPPYNEQFF.

This chain uses TRBV7-9 with TRBJ2-5, with D uncertain. Trimming removed 6 bases at V and 1 base at J, with 9 bases between. Germline values: CDR1 SEHNR, CDR2 FQNEAQ (reference sequence). This CDR3 spans 13 amino acids. The CDR3 DNA reads as TGTGCCAGCAGGCGTGGTAGCCAAGAGACCCAGTACTTC. This translates into CASRRGSQETQYF.

Here the CDR3 reads CASSRGQTAFMNTEAFF. CDR3 DNA sequence: TGCGCCAGCAGCAGGGGGCAGACAGCCTTCATGAACACTGAAGCTTTCTTT. V usage is TRBV5-1 and J usage is TRBJ1-1; TRBD1 agrees at 7 bases. The CDR3 runs 17 residues. The junction had 12 bases not matched to a gene; V was cut back by 4 bases and J by 0 bases. Germline V CDR1 and CDR2: SGHRS, YFSETQ.

CDR3 DNA: TGTGCCAGCAGTTCTCGACAGGGGAACTATGGCTACACCTTC. Protein sequence: CASSSRQGNYGYTF. The chain recombines TRBV27 with TRBJ1-2, with 8 bases fitting TRBD1. Germline V gene lookup returns CDR1 MNHEY and CDR2 SMNVEV (reference sequence). V lost 4 bases to trimming and J lost 2 bases; unmatched junction nucleotides: 3. This CDR3 has 14 amino acids.

This clone came up a few times. This sequence joins TRBV19 and TRBJ2-2; 7 bases match TRBD1. Germline CDR1 reads LNHDA; CDR2 reads SQIVND (reference sequence). This CDR3 contains 14 residues. Trimming removed 7 bases from V and 5 bases from J; junction bases left unmatched: 7. This chain's CDR3 is CASTSDRATGELFF. CDR3 bases: TGTGCCAGTACTTCTGACAGGGCTACCGGGGAGCTGTTTTTT. The full variable domain, with the rest looked up from reference TRBV19 and TRBJ2-2, is DGGITQSPKYLFRKEGQNVTLSCEQNLNHDAMYWYRQDPGQGLRLIYYSQIVNDFQKGDIAEGYSVSREKKESFPLTVTSAQKNPTAFYLCASTSDRATGELFFGEGSRLTVL.

The chain is built from TRBV7-3 and TRBJ2-1, with TRBD1 as a possible D gene (6 bases). V was cut by 5 bases and J by 9 bases, with 17 bases left in between. Germline assignment: CDR1 SGHTA and CDR2 FQGTGA. The CDR3 contains 14 residues. The CDR3 DNA sequence: TGTGCCAGCAGCCCCGGGACACGGAACGGTGAGCAGTTCTTC. Protein: CASSPGTRNGEQFF.

The genes are TRBV10-3 and TRBJ1-1, with D hard to call. Germline V CDR1 and CDR2: ENHRY, SYGVKD. The CDR3 has 15 residues. Trimming removed 11 bases at V and 0 bases at J, with 19 bases between. The CDR3 here is CASEGGSGVNTEAFF. The CDR3, as DNA: TGTGCCTCTGAAGGCGGGTCCGGGGTGAACACTGAAGCTTTCTTT.

The chain carries TRBV5-6 and TRBJ1-2, with a possible D match to TRBD1 (5 bases). The CDR3 contains 14 residues. Trimming shortened V by 3 bases and J by 0 bases, and 9 bases separated the two germline ends. Germline V gene lookup returns CDR1 SGHDT and CDR2 YYEEEE. This CDR3 reads CASSWGEPNYGYTF. The CDR3 region has the DNA TGTGCCAGCAGCTGGGGGGAGCCTAACTATGGCTACACCTTC.